This T cell receptor beta chain was documented in a study of Tregs in tolerant kidney transplant recipients. Study details: Recipients received nonmyeloablative bone marrow transplants from related graft donors, with transient mixed chimerism. Overall study results and limits: Some patients' samples used different primers over time, so nucleotide sequences weren't comparable.

Data came from immunoSEQ multiplex PCR; TCRdb stores just in-frame clones and leaves some out. The table records around 75,000 clones, around nine tenths of them present only once. Comment on this clone: Its antigen is unknown.

The CDR3 runs to 18 residues. Germline V gene lookup returns CDR1 MGHRA and CDR2 YSYEKL. V lost 2 bases and J lost 4; bases outside the gene matches: 11. The rearrangement joins TRBV4-1 to TRBJ2-5; 12 nucleotides match TRBD2. The clonotype was recovered from a human donor who received a combined kidney and bone marrow transplant. Specimen: CD4+ T cells from blood, collected before the transplant. For the CDR3, the DNA is TGCGCCAGCAGCCAAACGACTAGCGGGAGTCCTATCGGAGAGACCCAGTACTTC. Translating it yields CASSQTTSGSPIGETQYF.